This TCR beta chain comes out of a study of spatial heterogeneity in lung cancer. Background on the study: In the raw reads, each unique TCR and UMI combination was present more than ten times on average.

In this sample, this clonotype turned up many times. The presence of a unique molecular identifier marked each TCR cDNA molecule. TCRdb itself ran the 5' RACE reads through MiXCR, one entry per CDR3 protein. The sample shows more than 50,000 distinct CDR3 sequences, approximately 7% of them seen only once. The V gene's germline CDR1 is SQVTM and CDR2 ANQGSEA. V lost 4 bases and J lost 6; bases outside the gene matches: 3. The CDR3 totals 13 residues. Described time point: sample taken at primary tumor resection. No cells were sorted before sequencing. The whole RNA sequenced was extracted from tumor, nontumor lung or frozen PBMC. The cohort: approximately 74 early-stage, untreated non-small cell lung cancer patients.

The chain employs TRBV29-1 and TRBJ2-2; 9 bases fit TRBD2. Sequencing used PBMCs, obtained at surgery. This TCR was recovered from a female donor with early-stage non-small cell lung cancer. The DNA for the CDR3 is TGCAGCGTTGCGGGACTAGCCGCCGGGGAGCTGTTTTTT. As protein: CSVAGLAAGELFF.